This T cell receptor (beta chain) comes out of a study of Graves' ophthalmopathy and Graves' hyperthyroidism. The study's findings and limits: A 13-signature model separated ophthalmopathy from stable hyperthyroidism, about 90% sensitivity, 81.08% specificity.

Exclusion covered patients with other autoimmune diseases or uncontrolled infections (as well as pregnancy or lactation). Amplified TCR beta CDR3 regions were obtained using RNA transcripts as template. First-round RT-PCR used HTBI primers; second-round multiplex PCR followed. TCRdb re-called the multiplex PCR reads with MiXCR, one entry per CDR3 protein. The sample shows roughly 600,000 distinct CDR3 sequences, roughly 39% of them seen only once. Concerning this clonotype: The antigen remains undetermined.

Specimen: peripheral blood or thyroid tissue (not recorded which). This receptor was identified in an adult man with Graves' hyperthyroidism.

The CDR3 spells CASSHDTRSGQINYEQYF. DNA of the CDR3: TGCGCCAGCAGCCACGACACAAGAAGCGGACAGATCAACTACGAGCAGTACTTC. This chain links TRBV4-1 with TRBJ2-7; a possible D gene is TRBD1 (6 bases). V was shortened by 3 bases and J by 3 bases, with 24 bases between the two germline ends. There are 18 residues in the CDR3. CDR1 is MGHRA, CDR2 YSYEKL, per germline.